These 14 T cell receptor beta chains were all obtained from the same sample, sequenced in a study of beta chain features in type 1 diabetes (dated by TCRdb to 2016 to 2019). Study-level results and caveats: Type 1 diabetes patients showed a moderate but significant shortening of TCRB CDR3 length in all four CD4+ subsets.

The library was built by means of the immunoSEQ multiplex PCR assay. All of the isolated RNA was reverse transcribed with the High Capacity cDNA Reverse Transcription Kit, so expressed TCRB transcripts were sequenced. TCRdb took this table from immuneACCESS and kept in-frame rearrangements with V and J called. Such tables lack part of the clones; where checked against another copy, unresolved V genes explain under half of the gap, and the rest is unexplained. The sample includes around 340,000 clones, with 9.3% observed a single time. The biggest ten clones account for 1% of the sample. These receptors lack a known antigen. The material sequenced was central memory CD4+ T cells from blood. The receptors come from a man aged 25-45 years with type 1 diabetes.

This clone was counted at least ten times. The chain is built from TRBV5-1 and TRBJ1-4; 8 bases are shared with TRBD1. This CDR3 region has 15 residues. The J segment lost 5 bases and the V segment lost 0 bases, leaving 3 bases of the junction unmatched. Germline V gene data show CDR1 as SGHRS and CDR2 as YFSETQ. CDR3 sequence (DNA): TGCGCCAGCAGCTTGGGACAGGGGAACAATGAAAAACTGTTTTTT. Translation: CASSLGQGNNEKLFF.

This clone has more than one count but fewer than ten. The sample has other DNA sequences that encode this CDR3 too. This chain connects TRBV5-4 to TRBJ2-7, with D perhaps TRBD1 (6 bases). CDR1 is SGHNT, CDR2 YYREEE, per germline (reference sequence). The CDR3 is made up of 13 amino acids. Trimming took 2 bases from V and 1 from J, leaving 7 bases between them. The CDR3 sequence is CASSLQGSYEQYF. CDR3 nucleotides: TGTGCCAGCAGCTTACAGGGTTCCTACGAGCAGTACTTC.

This sequence joins TRBV11-2 and TRBJ2-7; D not certain. This CDR3 has 9 residues. The V end was cut by 8 bases, the J end by 5 bases, with 4 bases between. Germline assignment: CDR1 SGHAT and CDR2 FQNNGV. CDR3 DNA sequence: TGTGCCAGCCGAGACGAGCAGTACTTC. It yields the protein CASRDEQYF.

This clone occurred a few times. The chain uses TRBV29-1 and TRBJ2-1; TRBD2 agrees at 8 bases. V was clipped by 8 bases and J by 2 bases; unmatched bases: 8. Germline CDR1 reads SQVTM; CDR2 reads ANQGSEA. The length of the CDR3 is 14 residues. Here the CDR3 reads CSPGGGGAYNEQFF. In DNA form, the CDR3 reads TGCAGCCCGGGAGGGGGGGGTGCCTACAATGAGCAGTTCTTC.

The rearrangement uses TRBV7-2 and TRBJ2-5; D gene unclear. Germline V gene data show CDR1 as SGHTA and CDR2 as FQGNSA. Trimming left V 1 base short and J 2 bases short, with 5 bases between. The CDR3 has 13 residues. This CDR3 reads CASSLGMQETQYF. The DNA for the CDR3 is TGTGCCAGCAGCTTAGGGATGCAAGAGACCCAGTACTTC.

This clone was counted only a few times. Additional DNA sequences in this sample encode the identical CDR3. The genes are TRBV9 and TRBJ1-1; D may be TRBD1 (5 bases). The CDR3 totals 14 residues. Germline CDR1 reads SGDLS; CDR2 reads YYNGEE. V shed 0 bases and J shed 3 bases, with 9 bases lying between them. CDR3 in amino acids: CASSVGEGHTEAFF. As DNA, the CDR3 is TGTGCCAGCAGCGTAGGAGAGGGGCACACTGAAGCTTTCTTT. Supplemented by reference TRBV9 and TRBJ1-1, the full variable domain reads DSGVTQTPKHLITATGQRVTLRCSPRSGDLSVYWYQQSLDQGLQFLIQYYNGEERAKGNILERFSAQQFPDLHSELNLSSLELGDSALYFCASSVGEGHTEAFFGQGTRLTVV.

This clone was counted ten times or more. This chain joins TRBV4-3 and TRBJ1-2; 10 bases are shared with TRBD1. Germline CDR1 LGHNA, CDR2 YSLEER. There are 14 residues in the CDR3. The ends lost 4 bases at V and 8 bases at J; junction bases unmatched: 7. The CDR3 loop is CASSPDRGLWGYTF. CDR3 DNA: TGCGCCAGCAGCCCTGACAGGGGGCTCTGGGGCTACACCTTC.

J is TRBJ1-5 and V is TRBV6-5; D not certain. The length of the CDR3 is 15 residues. Germline V gene sequence: CDR1 MNHEY, CDR2 SVGAGI. The V and J ends lost 0 bases and 3 bases respectively, with 9 bases between them. The CDR3 bases are TGTGCCAGCAGTTACTCGAGGGAGCCCAATCAGCCCCAGCATTTT. Its protein product is CASSYSREPNQPQHF.

Written as DNA, the CDR3 is TGTGCCAGCAGCGCCGATCAGGGGCTCTATGGCTACACCTTC. Residues: CASSADQGLYGYTF. The chain recombines TRBV9 with TRBJ1-2; the D gene is possibly TRBD1 (6 bases). The CDR3 is made up of 14 amino acids. Per germline, CDR1 SGDLS and CDR2 YYNGEE. Between the trimmed V and J ends, which lost 3 bases and 4 bases, there was a span of 13 bases.

This clone was detected a few times. The sample holds other DNA sequences that translate to the same CDR3. V and J are TRBV5-1 and TRBJ2-5; no firm D call. Germline V gene data show CDR1 as SGHRS and CDR2 as YFSETQ. The CDR3 length is 14 residues. Trimming shortened V by 1 base and J by 1 base, and 8 bases separated the two germline ends. The CDR3 protein is CASSLLTAQETQYF. CDR3 nucleotide sequence: TGCGCCAGCAGCTTGCTGACGGCCCAAGAGACCCAGTACTTC.

As for this clone: Other DNA sequences of this sample code for an identical CDR3. The V call is TRBV7-2, the J call TRBJ1-2; D call uncertain. The ends were cut back, 1 base at V and 3 bases at J, with 9 bases in the middle. The CDR3 covers 14 residues. Germline V gene data show CDR1 as SGHTA and CDR2 as FQGNSA. CDR3 sequence: CASSLGGSDYGYTF. The CDR3 DNA is TGTGCCAGCAGCTTAGGAGGGTCCGACTATGGCTACACCTTC. Full variable domain (rest looked up from reference TRBV7-2 and TRBJ1-2): GAGVSQSPSNKVTEKGKDVELRCDPISGHTALYWYRQSLGQGLEFLIYFQGNSAPDKSGLPSDRFSAERTGGSVSTLTIQRTQQEDSAVYLCASSLGGSDYGYTFGSGTRLTVV.

This clone has a handful of counts. The chain employs TRBV7-9 and TRBJ2-2, with D possibly being TRBD2 (5 bases). This CDR3 spans 13 amino acids. The germline CDR1 and CDR2 sequences are SEHNR and FQNEAQ (reference sequence). Between the trimmed V and J ends, which lost 5 bases and 6 bases, there was a span of 10 bases. The CDR3 is CASSQRDPGELFF. CDR3 DNA: TGTGCCAGCAGCCAGAGGGATCCCGGGGAGCTGTTTTTT.

J is TRBJ2-5 and V is TRBV6-4; D gene ambiguous. This CDR3 region has 12 residues. V was trimmed by 2 bases and J by 8 bases, leaving 9 bases between them. Germline V gives CDR1 MRHNA, CDR2 SNTAGT. CDR3 sequence (DNA): TGTGCCAGCAGTGACCAGGCCGGAACCCAGTACTTC. Translated, it gives CASSDQAGTQYF.

V usage is TRBV30 and J usage is TRBJ2-7; D may be TRBD2 (7 bases). Germline CDR1 and CDR2: GTSNPN and SVGIG (reference sequence). V shed 5 bases and J shed 2 bases, with 16 bases lying between them. The CDR3 is made up of 14 amino acids. This CDR3 reads CAWAKGGATYEQYF. CDR3 DNA sequence: TGTGCCTGGGCCAAAGGGGGGGCTACCTACGAGCAGTACTTC.